The entry below describes one T cell receptor beta chain. What it binds is unknown. The data were taken from a study of shared clonotypes between healthy human individuals. At the level of the study: A donor's plate count was three for CD4 naive and three for CD4 memory; CD8 naive had two and CD8 memory one.

Data came from immunoSEQ multiplex PCR; TCRdb stores just in-frame clones and leaves some out. The sample lists 800,000 or so clones; about 97% were seen once. Germline assignment: CDR1 MDHEN and CDR2 SYDVKM. V lost 3 bases to trimming and J lost 0 bases, with 5 bases between them. This CDR3 has 13 residues. Findings and caveats of the study: Generally, naive subsets came out with larger estimated richness than memory subsets. Across a handful of donors, naive CD4 shared 5% to 6%, naive CD8 less than 4%, memory CD4 roughly 2.3%, memory CD8 around 0.36%. Rarefaction indicated that sorted-subset sequencing remained incomplete although depth was large.

In the naive CD8 group, cells lacked CD45RO and were positively selected for CCR7, so terminally differentiated effector memory CD45RA+ cells were left out. The source is a young man in good health. Material for sequencing was naive CD8+ T cells sorted from blood. This chain uses TRBV28 with TRBJ1-1; D is unclear. The chain's CDR3 is CASSFPMNTEAFF. CDR3 DNA: TGTGCCAGCAGTTTCCCCATGAACACTGAAGCTTTCTTT.